These T cell receptor beta chains were read from a single sample in a study of OX40 agonist ivuxolimab in advanced cancers. The repertoire was sequenced with immunoSEQ multiplex PCR; TCRdb's copy has only in-frame clones and lacks some. In the table there are over 15,000 clones, about 81% of which are singletons. The sequences come from CD4+ or CD8+ T cells sorted from blood, collected in a trial of the OX40 agonist ivuxolimab. The receptors originated from an adult with an advanced solid tumor such as melanoma, head and neck, liver or kidney cancer. Both conserved end residues are part of each CDR3. The D gene is left open where the match is weak. Clone size is stated in some rows and not others, as once, few, many or a class when expanded.

d_gene,abundance,v_gene,j_gene,CDR3nt,CDR3aa
-,-,TRBV4-2,TRBJ1-6,TGTGCCAGCAGCCCAACAGGGTATTCACCCCTCCACTTT,CASSPTGYSPLHF
TRBD1,-,TRBV15,TRBJ2-7,TGTGCCACCAGCAGAGTAACAGGGGGCCAGCAGTACTTC,CATSRVTGGQQYF
-,-,TRBV7-3,TRBJ1-5,TGTGCCAGCAGCTTAGAGGGAGGAGGCAATCAGCCCCAGCATTTT,CASSLEGGGNQPQHF
TRBD1,-,TRBV5-1,TRBJ2-5,TGCGCCAGCAGACGGGACAGGACTATCCAAGAGACCCAGTACTTC,CASRRDRTIQETQYF
-,once,TRBV19,TRBJ1-1,TGTGCCAGTAGGCCAGGGTGGAACACTGAAGCTTTCTTT,CASRPGWNTEAFF
TRBD2,-,TRBV30,TRBJ2-7,TGTGCCTGGAGGCGGGGGTACGAGCAGTACTTC,CAWRRGYEQYF
-,-,TRBV6-1,TRBJ1-5,TGTGCCAGCAGTGAATACCGTCAGCCCCAGCATTTT,CASSEYRQPQHF
-,-,TRBV30,TRBJ2-3,TGTGCCTGGAGTGTAAGCGGGTTCACAGATACGCAGTATTTT,CAWSVSGFTDTQYF
TRBD2,many,TRBV14,TRBJ2-5,TGTGCCAGCAGCCAAGTGGGGACCGGGACTAGCGGGGCAAAAGAGACCCAGTACTTC,CASSQVGTGTSGAKETQYF
TRBD1,-,TRBV6-5,TRBJ1-2,TGTGCCAGCAGTTACGATCGTCGGACAGGTTGGGGCTACACCTTC,CASSYDRRTGWGYTF
-,-,TRBV6-5,TRBJ1-1,TGTGCCAGCAGTTCCGTTGGGGGCACTGAAGCTTTCTTT,CASSSVGGTEAFF
-,-,TRBV5-1,TRBJ1-1,TGCGCCAGCAGCTTGGGCCAGGGGTACACTGAAGCTTTCTTT,CASSLGQGYTEAFF
-,-,TRBV4-1,TRBJ2-2,TGCGCCAGCAGCCAGGCCCCGGGCCAAAACGCCGGGGAGCTGTTTTTT,CASSQAPGQNAGELFF
TRBD1,-,TRBV29-1,TRBJ2-5,TGCAGCGTTGGAGCGTTAGTCGCAGGGGGCGCGAAAGAGACCCAGTACTTC,CSVGALVAGGAKETQYF
TRBD2,-,TRBV5-1,TRBJ2-1,TGCGCCAGCAGCTTGAGTCGGACTAGCGGCTTCCATGAGCAGTTCTTC,CASSLSRTSGFHEQFF
-,-,TRBV11-3,TRBJ2-1,TGTGCCAGCAGCAAGGGACACATCAATGAGCAGTTCTTC,CASSKGHINEQFF
TRBD2,-,TRBV6-1,TRBJ2-3,TGTGCCAGCAGTCAAGTCGAGGGACTAGGAACAGATACGCAGTATTTT,CASSQVEGLGTDTQYF
-,-,TRBV27,TRBJ1-1,TGTGCCAGCGGCGGGGTCAGGATGAACACTGAAGCTTTCTTT,CASGGVRMNTEAFF
TRBD1,medium-sized,TRBV2,TRBJ2-5,TGTGCCAGCAGATTCTTGACAGGGCCCCTTGAGACCCAGTACTTC,CASRFLTGPLETQYF
TRBD1,-,TRBV7-9,TRBJ2-7,TGTGCCAGCAGCTTACGGGACAGGAGCTCCTACGAGCAGTACTTC,CASSLRDRSSYEQYF
TRBD2,-,TRBV7-2,TRBJ2-1,TGTGCCAGCAGCTTTTGGGGGGGAGAATATGAGCAGTTCTTC,CASSFWGGEYEQFF
TRBD2,-,TRBV18,TRBJ2-1,TGTGCCAGCTCACCAGGGACTAGCGGGGATTACAATGAGCAGTTCTTC,CASSPGTSGDYNEQFF
-,-,TRBV7-9,TRBJ2-5,TGTGCCAGCAGCTTAGGGTACGACGGCCAAGAGACCCAGTACTTC,CASSLGYDGQETQYF
TRBD1,-,TRBV27,TRBJ2-7,TGTGCCAGCAGTTTGGGGACAGGTGCCTCCTACGAGCAGTACTTC,CASSLGTGASYEQYF
-,-,TRBV5-1,TRBJ2-7,TGCGCCAGCAGCTTAAGTGGACTTCACTCTTTGGAGCAGTACTTC,CASSLSGLHSLEQYF
-,-,TRBV7-6,TRBJ1-1,TGTGCCAGCAGCGCTCAGGGGAGCACTGAAGCTTTCTTT,CASSAQGSTEAFF
-,few,TRBV10-3,TRBJ1-1,TGTGCCGCCCGACAGGATGGTACTGAAGCTTTCTTT,CAARQDGTEAFF
-,-,TRBV11-2,TRBJ2-7,TGTGCCAGCAGCTTATCCCAGGCGTCGAGTTACGAGCAGTACTTC,CASSLSQASSYEQYF
-,-,TRBV19,TRBJ2-7,TGTGCCAGTAGTTTTATAGGAGGGTTCTCCTACGAGCAGTACTTC,CASSFIGGFSYEQYF
-,-,TRBV9,TRBJ1-2,TGTGCCAGCAGCGACCCCGTGGAGGGGATCAAATATGGCTACACCTTC,CASSDPVEGIKYGYTF
-,-,TRBV7-9,TRBJ2-7,TGTGCCAGCAGCCGACTAGGCCCTATGGGCTACGAGCAGTACTTC,CASSRLGPMGYEQYF
TRBD1,-,TRBV29-1,TRBJ1-2,TGCAGCGTTGCCCCCCGGACAGGGATTGGCTACACCTTC,CSVAPRTGIGYTF
-,-,TRBV5-6,TRBJ2-6,TGTGCCAGCAGTTTGGTAACAGGTCTGTCTGGGGCCAACGTCCTGACTTTC,CASSLVTGLSGANVLTF
TRBD1,-,TRBV6-5,TRBJ2-7,TGTGCCAGCAGTTACTCGAAGGGGGCCCACGAGCAGTACTTC,CASSYSKGAHEQYF
-,-,TRBV5-6,TRBJ1-3,TGTGCCAGCAGTCTCGGGGACTCTGGAAACACCATATATTTT,CASSLGDSGNTIYF
TRBD2,-,TRBV28,TRBJ2-7,TGTGCCAGCAGTCCCTGGGAGGGTGATCTGGACGAGCAGTACTTC,CASSPWEGDLDEQYF
-,-,TRBV7-8,TRBJ2-3,TGTGCCAGCAGCCCTCGACCTAGCACAGATACGCAGTATTTT,CASSPRPSTDTQYF
TRBD2,few,TRBV6-6,TRBJ2-5,TGTGCCAGCGGACTAGGCGGGAGAGCCCAAGAGACCCAGTACTTC,CASGLGGRAQETQYF
-,-,TRBV6-5,TRBJ1-3,TGTGCCAGCTCCGACAGTAGCAGAAACACCATATATTTT,CASSDSSRNTIYF
-,-,TRBV14,TRBJ2-7,TGTGCCAGCAGCTCAGATGTCCAGGCGTCCTACGAGCAGTACTTC,CASSSDVQASYEQYF
TRBD2,-,TRBV7-3,TRBJ2-3,TGTGCCAGCAGCCTAGCGGGAGGCGCTACAGATACGCAGTATTTT,CASSLAGGATDTQYF
-,-,TRBV7-6,TRBJ2-1,TGTGCCAGCAGCTTAGGTTCAGTCCCCAGTGAGCAGTTCTTC,CASSLGSVPSEQFF
TRBD2,-,TRBV10-3,TRBJ2-1,TGTGCCATCAGCCCGACTAGCGGCAATGAGCAGTTCTTC,CAISPTSGNEQFF
TRBD2,few,TRBV4-3,TRBJ2-3,TGCGCCAGCAGCCACACTAGCGGGGGCACAGATACGCAGTATTTT,CASSHTSGGTDTQYF
TRBD1,-,TRBV19,TRBJ1-1,TGTGCCAGTATTAGGGCCCGAGGGGGCGACGCTGAAGCTTTCTTT,CASIRARGGDAEAFF
TRBD2,-,TRBV7-3,TRBJ2-3,TGTGCCAGCAGCCTTAGCGGGGGGCCCACAGATACGCAGTATTTT,CASSLSGGPTDTQYF
-,-,TRBV7-9,TRBJ2-1,TGTGCCAGCAGCCGAGGGGTCTATGAGCAGTTCTTC,CASSRGVYEQFF
-,-,TRBV28,TRBJ1-5,TGTGCCAGCAGGGTGGAGGACGTACTCAATCAGCCCCAGCATTTT,CASRVEDVLNQPQHF
-,-,TRBV9,TRBJ2-7,TGTGCCAGCAGCGTAGCTACGGGGGGCGGCCACGAGCAGTACTTC,CASSVATGGGHEQYF
-,-,TRBV28,TRBJ2-3,TGTGCCAGCAGTACCGGACTCTTCACCTATACGCAGTATTTT,CASSTGLFTYTQYF
-,-,TRBV9,TRBJ1-2,TGTGCCAGCAGCGGGACGGGAATTAACTATGGCTACACCTTC,CASSGTGINYGYTF
-,-,TRBV12-2,TRBJ1-1,TGTGCAAGTCGCTTCGTGGAGAGTGGGGTCACTGAAGCTTTCTTT,CASRFVESGVTEAFF
TRBD2,-,TRBV4-3,TRBJ2-7,TGCGCCAGCAGCCAAGAAATACCTAGCGGGCGCTACGAGCAGTACTTC,CASSQEIPSGRYEQYF
TRBD2,-,TRBV29-1,TRBJ2-1,TGCAGCGTTGAAGGGACTAGCGGGATCGGTGGGAATGAGCAGTTCTTC,CSVEGTSGIGGNEQFF
-,-,TRBV12-2,TRBJ2-7,TGTGCAAGTCGCCCCCGACCGAGGCTTCGACACGAGCAGTACTTC,CASRPRPRLRHEQYF
TRBD2,-,TRBV4-3,TRBJ2-3,TGCGCCAGCAGCCAAGAAGGGACTAGCGATTGGACAGATACGCAGTATTTT,CASSQEGTSDWTDTQYF